Listed here are 11 T cell receptor beta chains from one sample, sequenced in a study of T-cell reconstitution after alpha-beta-depleted transplantation in children. Unique molecular identifiers were used to barcode this TCRbeta library. TCRdb passed the PCR reads through MiXCR, listing each CDR3 protein once. The sample lists about 110,000 distinct CDR3 sequences, approximately 22% occurring once. Sequenced material: PBMCs, mostly from graft donor cells, taken 180 days after TCRalphabeta/CD19-depleted stem cell transplant. The receptors come from a male patient between 2 and 15 years old who had a stem cell transplant for chronic granulomatous disease, so the T cells may come from the graft donor.

The rearrangement joins TRBV6-5 to TRBJ2-2; no clear D. V dropped 0 bases and J dropped 0 bases, with 11 bases sitting between them. CDR1 is MNHEY and CDR2 is SVGAGI in the germline V gene. This CDR3 has 17 residues. CDR3: CASSYSKVPANTGELFF. DNA for the CDR3: TGTGCCAGCAGTTACTCGAAGGTACCAGCGAACACCGGGGAGCTGTTTTTT.

This clonotype was detected only a few times. The chain uses TRBV12-3 or TRBV12-4 and TRBJ2-7; 8 bases line up with TRBD1. This CDR3 has 14 amino acids. With 6 bases clipped from V and 6 bases from J, the junction kept 10 bases outside the gene matches. CDR3 sequence: CASRVGQGIGEQYF. In DNA form, the CDR3 reads TGTGCCAGCAGGGTTGGACAGGGCATCGGCGAGCAGTACTTC.

There are a few counts of this clonotype. The V and J genes are TRBV27 and TRBJ2-7, with TRBD2 as a possible D gene (6 bases). Between the trimmed V and J ends, which lost 5 bases and 2 bases, there was a span of 10 bases. CDR1 is MNHEY, CDR2 SMNVEV, per germline (reference sequence). CDR3 length equals 13 residues. Written as DNA, the CDR3 is TGTGCCAGCAGTCACGGGGGTACCTACGAGCAGTACTTC. Amino acid sequence: CASSHGGTYEQYF.

The chain carries TRBV12-3 or TRBV12-4 and TRBJ2-7; D perhaps matches TRBD2 (6 bases). CDR3 length equals 12 residues. V lost 6 bases to trimming and J lost 2 bases, with 8 bases between them. CDR3 sequence (DNA): TGTGCCAGCAGGGGCGGGACCTACGAGCAGTACTTC. It translates to CASRGGTYEQYF.

This clonotype was detected a few times. V and J are TRBV12-3 or TRBV12-4 and TRBJ2-5; possible D gene TRBD1, 5 bases. CDR3 length: 12 residues. V was clipped by 6 bases and J by 4 bases, with 9 bases between them. Here the CDR3 reads CASSLTVETQYF. DNA of the CDR3: TGTGCCAGCAGCCTGACAGTAGAGACCCAGTACTTC.

The chain uses TRBV29-1 and TRBJ2-5; 9 positions agree with TRBD1. Germline CDR1 and CDR2: SQVTM and ANQGSEA. This CDR3 has 12 amino acids. Losses at the gene ends were 4 bases for V and 3 bases for J; bases not matched to a gene: 0. The CDR3 protein is CSVGTGEETQYF. The CDR3 nucleotides read TGCAGCGTTGGGACAGGGGAAGAGACCCAGTACTTC.

There are many counts of this clonotype. CDR3 DNA sequence: TGTGCCATCAGCGGACAGACAGATACGCAGTATTTT. It encodes CAISGQTDTQYF. The chain joins TRBV10-3 to TRBJ2-3; tentatively, D is TRBD1 (6 bases). CDR3 size: 12 residues. The germline CDR1 and CDR2 sequences are ENHRY and SYGVKD. Trimming left V 6 bases short and J 3 bases short, with 7 bases between.

This clonotype was seen ten or more times. Mismatch with germline at one junction end may stem from a read error. This chain joins TRBV7-9 and TRBJ2-2, with D tentatively TRBD1 (5 bases). CDR1 is SEHNR, CDR2 FQNEAQ, per germline (reference sequence). This CDR3 has 13 amino acids. This CDR3 reads CASNLGDTGELFF. The CDR3 bases are TGTGCCAGCAACTTAGGGGATACCGGGGAGCTGTTTTTT.

The rearrangement links TRBV15 to TRBJ2-6; no firm D call. The ends were cut back, 1 base at V and 4 bases at J, with 8 bases in the middle. The germline V gene encodes CDR1 LNHNV and CDR2 YYDKDF (reference sequence). This CDR3 is 15 amino acids long. CDR3 nucleotides: TGTGCCACCAGCAGAGGGTCTGTAGGGGCCAACGTCCTGACTTTC. Protein: CATSRGSVGANVLTF.

This chain joins TRBV5-1 and TRBJ2-7, with 11 bases matching TRBD2. The germline gives CDR1 SGHRS, CDR2 YFSETQ. The CDR3 is 16 amino acids. The ends lost 0 bases at V and 9 bases at J; junction bases unmatched: 11. The CDR3 protein is CASSLDGTSGVRGQYF. The CDR3 bases are TGCGCCAGCAGCTTGGATGGGACTAGCGGAGTCCGGGGGCAGTACTTC.

There are a few counts of this clonotype. The V gene is TRBV3-1, the J gene TRBJ2-7, with D tentatively TRBD2 (6 bases). V was trimmed by 1 base and J by 0 bases, leaving 19 bases between them. The CDR3 totals 18 residues. Looked up from germline, CDR1 is LGHDT and CDR2 is YNNKEL (reference sequence). The DNA for the CDR3 is TGTGCCAGCAGCCAAGCCCTCCTAGCGACCACCAGCTCCTACGAGCAGTACTTC. Its translation is CASSQALLATTSSYEQYF.